This T cell receptor (beta chain) was identified in a study of neoadjuvant anti-PD-1 for oral cavity cancer. Study in general: Around day 43, patients without progression received a fourth nivolumab dose before surgery.

Germline V lookup: CDR1 LGHNA, CDR2 YNFKEQ. V lost 3 bases to trimming and J lost 5 bases; unmatched junction nucleotides: 8. CDR3 length: 15 amino acids. As for time point: after neoadjuvant nivolumab, at surgical resection. These newly diagnosed stage II-IVA oral cavity squamous cell carcinoma patients had no prior systemic or radiation treatment. The assay was immunoSEQ multiplex PCR, and TCRdb's table has in-frame clones only and misses some. The sample lists some 70,000 clones, more than 75% seen once, with more than 3% in the top ten. V usage is TRBV4-2 and J usage is TRBJ2-3; 7 bases map to TRBD2. Source: PBMCs, taken after nivolumab (anti-PD-1) treatment. The origin of this receptor is a person between 40 and 79 years old with oral cavity squamous cell carcinoma. The CDR3 bases are TGTGCCAGCAGCCAGGAAAGCGGGGAGGGAGATACGCAGTATTTT. Protein product: CASSQESGEGDTQYF.